This TCR beta chain was sequenced during a study of naive and memory T cell subsets. Study-wide results and caveats: A few larger clonotypes appeared in naive repertoires, especially CD8, possibly memory cells re-expressing CD45RA.

CDR1 is MNHEY and CDR2 is SMNVEV in the germline V gene (reference sequence). V was pared by 0 bases and J by 5 bases, with 17 bases between. CDR3 length equals 17 residues. Cells stained for CD3, CD4, CD8, CD45RA and CD27 were sorted into four subsets. This clonotype appeared once. Its specificity is unknown. Two oligonucleotides, mixed equimolar, formed the beta constant-region primer covering TRBC1 and TRBC2. The ligated cDNA underwent four PCR rounds using SP2 and nested alpha and beta constant-region primers. TCRdb used MiXCR to reprocess the UMI-ligation and nested PCR reads, holding one entry per CDR3 protein. The repertoire holds about 90,000 distinct CDR3 sequences, with over 9% as singletons.

Material: naive CD4+ T cells from blood. This TCR derives from a human donor in good health. V usage is TRBV27 and J usage is TRBJ2-1, with D possibly matching TRBD1 (5 bases). DNA of the CDR3: TGTGCCAGCAGTTTATCGCAGGGCAGACGGCGAAACAATGAGCAGTTCTTC. Translated: CASSLSQGRRRNNEQFF.